The 3 T cell receptor beta chains given below trace back to one sample, sequenced in a study of cytomegalovirus exposure and HLA in healthy donors. In the PCR, 60 Vbeta and 13 Jbeta primers were used. Assay used: immunoSEQ multiplex PCR; TCRdb lists only in-frame clones, some missing. This table has some 130,000 clones, 70% to 80% appearing once. The sequenced sample was PBMCs. The receptors derive from a female donor in good health and CMV-seronegative.

The rearrangement links TRBV10-3 to TRBJ2-3, with TRBD1 matching over 7 bases. Germline V CDR1 and CDR2: ENHRY, SYGVKD. With 6 bases clipped from V and 4 bases from J, the junction kept 19 bases outside the gene matches. This CDR3 has 18 residues. The CDR3 DNA reads as TGTGCCATCAGGGGGGTAAATGACAGGGAAATGCGCCCAGATACGCAGTATTTT. Translating it yields CAIRGVNDREMRPDTQYF.

The chain employs TRBV19 and TRBJ1-5; D is undetermined. Trimming pared 0 bases from V and 0 bases from J, leaving 3 bases between. This CDR3 has 14 residues. Germline V gene data show CDR1 as LNHDA and CDR2 as SQIVND (reference sequence). CDR3 DNA: TGTGCCAGTAGTATAGACGGTAGCAATCAGCCCCAGCATTTT. Protein: CASSIDGSNQPQHF. Filled out from reference TRBV19 and TRBJ1-5, the complete variable domain reads DGGITQSPKYLFRKEGQNVTLSCEQNLNHDAMYWYRQDPGQGLRLIYYSQIVNDFQKGDIAEGYSVSREKKESFPLTVTSAQKNPTAFYLCASSIDGSNQPQHFGDGTRLSIL.

V is TRBV29-1 and J is TRBJ2-1; 10 nucleotides match TRBD2. Germline V gene data show CDR1 as SQVTM and CDR2 as ANQGSEA. The CDR3 spans 17 residues. Trimming at V came to 1 base and at J to 0 bases, leaving 6 bases not matched to a gene. The CDR3 bases are TGCAGCGTTGAAGTGACTAGCGGGTGGGGCTCCTACAATGAGCAGTTCTTC. The encoded protein is CSVEVTSGWGSYNEQFF.